This paragraph covers one T cell receptor beta chain sequence. The target antigen is unknown. This specimen comes from a study of CD8 T cells in ankylosing spondylitis. Quantitative 5'-RACE was performed with molecular barcodes, and it yielded the TCR beta libraries. TCRdb analysed the 5' RACE reads with MiXCR anew, one entry per CDR3 protein. The sample shows more than 650,000 distinct CDR3 sequences, around 11% of them seen only once. The germline V and J ends were trimmed by 3 bases and 1 base, with 10 bases remaining between them. Germline V gives CDR1 SGHRS, CDR2 YFSETQ. There are 14 residues in the CDR3. General observations from the study: Ankylosing spondylitis blood appeared to be characterized by a TCR beta motif of under ten highly homologous variants. Significant enrichment of disease-linked clones was reportedly seen in matched ankylosing spondylitis synovial fluid. In reactive arthritis synovial fluid and blood, some motif variants had been reported before. Disease-linked clones bore a CD8+ phenotype and were relatively rare in peripheral blood.

This sequence originates from a male donor with ankylosing spondylitis. The chain has TRBV5-1 and TRBJ1-1; D is perhaps TRBD1 (6 bases). Input material: blood, either unsorted or a sorted T cell fraction (not recorded which). CDR3 protein: CASSYLTGNTEAFF. CDR3 in DNA: TGCGCCAGCAGCTACCTGACAGGGAACACTGAAGCTTTCTTT.